This T cell receptor beta chain emerged from a study of T cell repertoires in cytomegalovirus infection. The CDR3 contains 17 residues. Per the germline V gene, CDR1 is SGHRS and CDR2 is YFSETQ. V gave up 2 bases and J gave up 7 bases; unmatched junction bases: 14. The table lists this clonotype with a few counts. A single record per CDR3 protein comes from TCRdb applying MiXCR to the reads. The table has hundreds of thousands of distinct CDR3 sequences, about a sixth seen once. This receptor was obtained from a human donor in good health (CMV status not recorded). Some clones in this sample may be carry-over from other donors' samples. Sequencing was performed on PBMCs. The V and J genes are TRBV5-1 and TRBJ2-1; 8 nucleotides align to TRBD2. CDR3 nucleotides: TGCGCCAGCAGCTTAGGGGCCGGGACTAGGATTGGTAATGAGCAGTTCTTC. As protein: CASSLGAGTRIGNEQFF.